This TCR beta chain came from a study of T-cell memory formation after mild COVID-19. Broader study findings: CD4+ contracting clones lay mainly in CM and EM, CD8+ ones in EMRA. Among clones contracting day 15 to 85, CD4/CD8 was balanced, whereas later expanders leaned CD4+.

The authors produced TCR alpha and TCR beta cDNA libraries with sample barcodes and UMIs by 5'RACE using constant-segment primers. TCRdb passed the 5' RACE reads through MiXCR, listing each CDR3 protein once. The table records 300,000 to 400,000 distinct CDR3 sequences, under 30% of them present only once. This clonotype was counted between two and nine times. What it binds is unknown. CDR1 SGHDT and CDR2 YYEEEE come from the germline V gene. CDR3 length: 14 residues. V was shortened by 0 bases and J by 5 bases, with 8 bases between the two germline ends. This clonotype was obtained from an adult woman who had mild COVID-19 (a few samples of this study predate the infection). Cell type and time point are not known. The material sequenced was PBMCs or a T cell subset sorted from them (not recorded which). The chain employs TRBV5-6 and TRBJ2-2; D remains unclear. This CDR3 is CASSLVWWTGELFF. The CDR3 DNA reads TGTGCCAGCAGCTTGGTTTGGTGGACCGGGGAGCTGTTTTTT.